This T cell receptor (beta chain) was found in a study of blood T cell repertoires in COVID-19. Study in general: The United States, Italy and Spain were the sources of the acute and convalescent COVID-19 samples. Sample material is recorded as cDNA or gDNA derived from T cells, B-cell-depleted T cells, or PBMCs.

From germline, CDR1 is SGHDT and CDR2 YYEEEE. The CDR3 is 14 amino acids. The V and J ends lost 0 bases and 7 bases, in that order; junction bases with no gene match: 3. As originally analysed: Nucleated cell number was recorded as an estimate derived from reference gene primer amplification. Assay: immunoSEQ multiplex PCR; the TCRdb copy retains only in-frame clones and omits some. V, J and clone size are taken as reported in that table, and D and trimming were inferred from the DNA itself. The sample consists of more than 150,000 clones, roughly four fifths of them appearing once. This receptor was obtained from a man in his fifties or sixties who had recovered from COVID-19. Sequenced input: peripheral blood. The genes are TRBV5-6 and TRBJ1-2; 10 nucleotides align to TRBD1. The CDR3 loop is CASSLGGTGAGYTF. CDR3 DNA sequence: TGTGCCAGCAGCTTGGGAGGGACAGGGGCTGGCTACACCTTC.